Shown below are 12 T cell receptor beta chains from a single sample sequenced in a study of spatial heterogeneity in lung cancer. The time point was: blood at routine non-recurrence follow-up after resection. Whole RNA was taken from tumor, nontumor lung or frozen PBMC; it was then sequenced unsorted. A single record per CDR3 protein comes from TCRdb applying MiXCR to the 5' RACE reads. This sample has about 120,000 distinct CDR3 sequences, with 12% found just once. The material sequenced was PBMCs, taken at follow-up. The receptors were sampled from a male donor with early-stage non-small cell lung cancer.

The genes are TRBV24-1 and TRBJ2-1; no reliable D call. The CDR3 spans 16 residues. In germline, CDR1 is KGHDR, CDR2 SFDVKD. Trimming cost V 1 base and J 8 bases, with 17 bases left between them. The CDR3 here is CATSDLKFAGTDEQFF. CDR3 nucleotide sequence: TGTGCCACCAGTGATTTAAAGTTCGCAGGTACGGATGAGCAGTTCTTC.

The chain employs TRBV4-1 and TRBJ1-5; possibly TRBD1 for D (6 bases). Deletions cut 1 base from V and 0 bases from J, with 13 bases between. The CDR3 is made up of 17 amino acids. Germline lookup yields CDR1 MGHRA and CDR2 YSYEKL. CDR3 in amino acids: CASSQGATGISNQPQHF. In DNA form, the CDR3 reads TGCGCCAGCAGCCAAGGGGCCACAGGGATTAGCAATCAGCCCCAGCATTTT.

This clonotype was seen repeatedly, ten times or more. The chain recombines TRBV19 with TRBJ1-5; D is unclear. This CDR3 region has 14 residues. Germline CDR1 LNHDA, CDR2 SQIVND (reference sequence). V was clipped by 3 bases and J by 2 bases, with 8 bases between them. The CDR3 spells CASSIPTRNQPQHF. CDR3 bases: TGTGCCAGTAGTATTCCCACACGCAATCAGCCCCAGCATTTT.

This clonotype was picked up many times. CDR3 region: CASTNSGQGYGYTF. The CDR3 nucleotides read TGTGCCAGTACCAATAGCGGACAGGGCTATGGCTACACCTTC. The genes are TRBV19 and TRBJ1-2; TRBD1 agrees at 8 bases. Germline lookup yields CDR1 LNHDA and CDR2 SQIVND (reference sequence). The CDR3 loop spans 14 amino acids. With V trimmed by 7 bases and J by 4 bases, 8 bases remained unmatched.

This chain joins TRBV7-6 and TRBJ1-1, with D possibly TRBD1 on 6 matching bases. Deletions cut 4 bases from V and 1 base from J, with 13 bases between. Germline V lookup: CDR1 SGHVS, CDR2 FNYEAQ. The CDR3 covers 15 residues. CDR3 DNA sequence: TGTGCCAGCAGCTGGGACATGGGGAAGAACACTGAAGCTTTCTTT. The encoded protein is CASSWDMGKNTEAFF.

This clonotype has only a few counts. The rearrangement joins TRBV7-2 to TRBJ2-7, with 9 bases matching TRBD2. J gave up 3 bases and V 6 bases, and 12 bases lay outside the gene matches. CDR3 length equals 16 residues. CDR1 is SGHTA, CDR2 FQGNSA, per germline. CDR3 amino acids: CASSYAFGRGGYEQYF. The CDR3 bases are TGTGCCAGCAGTTACGCCTTCGGGCGGGGGGGCTACGAGCAGTACTTC.

This clonotype has at least ten counts. The chain joins TRBV12-3 or TRBV12-4 to TRBJ2-1, with 8 bases identical to TRBD1. The CDR3 extends over 13 amino acids. After removal of 6 bases from V and 8 bases from J, the junction contained 6 bases not matched to a gene. In DNA form, the CDR3 reads TGTGCCAGCAGCTCCCTACAGGGGGATGAGCAGTTCTTC. The encoded protein is CASSSLQGDEQFF.

This clonotype occurred a few times. The rearrangement joins TRBV12-3 or TRBV12-4 to TRBJ1-6, with D possibly matching TRBD1 (5 bases). There are 14 residues in the CDR3. The V and J ends lost 5 bases and 6 bases respectively, with 11 bases between them. CDR3 region: CASSLRVGNSPLHF. The CDR3 DNA reads TGTGCCAGCAGTCTCAGGGTGGGTAATTCACCCCTCCACTTT.

Many counts were recorded for this clonotype. In DNA, the CDR3 is TGTGCCAGCTCTCCCAGACACACCCGAGACTACGAGCAGTACTTC. It yields the protein CASSPRHTRDYEQYF. The chain carries TRBV18 and TRBJ2-7; D remains unclear. Looked up from germline, CDR1 is KGHSH and CDR2 is LQKENI. Trimming removed 6 bases at V and 3 bases at J, with 18 bases between. CDR3 length: 15 amino acids.

A few counts support this clonotype. This rearrangement joins TRBV7-9 to TRBJ2-1; D is unresolved. Per germline, CDR1 SEHNR and CDR2 FQNEAQ (reference sequence). With 2 bases removed from V and 15 bases from J, the gap between germline ends came to 11 bases. This CDR3 has 11 residues. In DNA form, the CDR3 reads TGTGCCAGCAGCTTATCTACCCTTTTGTTCTTC. It encodes CASSLSTLLFF.

This clonotype turned up a few times. The chain employs TRBV6-1 and TRBJ1-5; 9 bases match TRBD1. This CDR3 is built from 18 residues. V lost 2 bases and J lost 1; bases outside the gene matches: 9. Germline loops: CDR1 MNHNS, CDR2 SASEGT. Written as DNA, the CDR3 is TGTGCCAGCAGTGAAACAGGGGGCGTAATCAGGAGCAATCAGCCCCAGCATTTT. Translating gives CASSETGGVIRSNQPQHF.

V is TRBV6-5 and J is TRBJ2-1, with D possibly being TRBD1 or TRBD2 (5 bases each). CDR1 and CDR2 (germline): MNHEY, SVGAGI. The CDR3 runs 17 residues. V was shortened by 2 bases and J by 3 bases, with 17 bases between the two germline ends. The CDR3 sequence is CASSYGRKGTHYNEQFF. DNA of the CDR3: TGTGCCAGCAGTTACGGTCGAAAGGGGACCCACTACAATGAGCAGTTCTTC.